These 32 T cell receptor beta chains were all obtained from the same sample, sequenced in a study of blood T cell repertoires in COVID-19. Generated by immunoSEQ multiplex PCR, the TCRdb table keeps only in-frame clones and is missing some. The sample lists a few hundred thousand clones; 87% were seen once. The sample was peripheral blood. Receptors were obtained from a man younger than 35 with active or convalescent COVID-19.

The V call is TRBV5-1, the J call TRBJ2-6; TRBD2 aligns across 12 bases. V gave up 6 bases and J gave up 2 bases; unmatched junction bases: 12. Germline lookup yields CDR1 SGHRS and CDR2 YFSETQ. The CDR3 covers 19 residues. CDR3 residues: CASTQRTSGTPPGANVLTF. In nucleotides, the CDR3 is TGCGCCAGCACCCAACGGACTAGCGGGACCCCGCCTGGGGCCAACGTCCTGACTTTC.

The gene calls are TRBV3-1 (or the pseudogene TRBV3-2) and TRBJ2-3; 10 bases fit TRBD2. The CDR3 extends over 16 amino acids. Trimming removed 2 bases from V and 3 bases from J; junction bases left unmatched: 5. Germline CDR1 reads LGHDT; CDR2 reads YNNKEL (reference sequence). In DNA, the CDR3 is TGTGCCAGCAGCCAACTAGCGGGAGAGTGGACAGATACGCAGTATTTT. This gives the protein CASSQLAGEWTDTQYF.

This chain uses TRBV6-1 with TRBJ1-2; D not resolved. V lost 4 bases to trimming and J lost 1 base, with 16 bases between them. This CDR3 has 16 amino acids. Per germline, CDR1 MNHNS and CDR2 SASEGT. CDR3 protein: CASSGRQSRLNYGYTF. Here the CDR3 DNA reads TGTGCCAGCAGTGGGAGGCAGAGCAGACTTAACTATGGCTACACCTTC.

V and J are TRBV3-1 (or the pseudogene TRBV3-2) and TRBJ2-7, with D possibly TRBD2 on 6 matching bases. V was pared by 8 bases and J by 0 bases, with 14 bases between. This CDR3 contains 14 residues. From germline, CDR1 is LGHDT and CDR2 YNNKEL (reference sequence). The CDR3 spells CASQEGFSSYEQYF. The CDR3 region has the DNA TGTGCCAGCCAGGAGGGATTTAGCTCCTACGAGCAGTACTTC.

On this clone itself: Germline is not matched at one junction end, which may reflect a read error. The chain carries TRBV19 and TRBJ2-7; TRBD1 is a possible D gene (6 bases). The CDR3 has 14 amino acids. The germline V gene has CDR1 LNHDA and CDR2 SQIVND (reference sequence). CDR3 in amino acids: CASSTDSGVYGQYF. The CDR3 DNA follows: TGTGCCAGTAGTACGGACAGCGGCGTTTACGGGCAGTACTTC.

The rearrangement uses TRBV9 and TRBJ1-5; 7 bases agree with TRBD1. This CDR3 is built from 14 residues. V lost 0 bases, J lost 5 bases, and 2 bases stayed unmatched. Germline-derived CDR1 and CDR2 are SGDLS and YYNGEE. CDR3 amino acids: CASSVDRGYQPQHF. The CDR3, as DNA: TGTGCCAGCAGCGTAGACAGGGGTTATCAGCCCCAGCATTTT.

The chain has TRBV4-2 and TRBJ1-2; D remains unclear. CDR1 is LGHNA, CDR2 YNFKEQ, per germline. The CDR3 is made up of 14 amino acids. Trimming left V 1 base short and J 0 bases short, with 6 bases between. The CDR3 loop is CASSQATANYGYTF. The CDR3 DNA is TGTGCCAGCAGCCAAGCAACAGCTAACTATGGCTACACCTTC.

J is TRBJ2-7 and V is TRBV20-1, with D perhaps matching TRBD1 (5 bases). The CDR3 is 11 amino acids. The V and J ends lost 6 bases and 3 bases respectively, with 9 bases between them. CDR1 is DFQATT and CDR2 is SNEGSKA in the germline V gene (reference sequence). As DNA, the CDR3 is TGCAGTGCCCCGACAGACTACGAGCAGTACTTC. Translating gives CSAPTDYEQYF.

The chain is built from TRBV2 and TRBJ2-6; 10 bases map to TRBD1. V was pared by 8 bases and J by 5 bases, with 9 bases of the junction left unmatched. CDR3 length equals 16 residues. The germline gives CDR1 SNHLY, CDR2 FYNNEI. The CDR3 sequence: CASGRDRGTWANVLTF. Written as DNA, the CDR3 is TGTGCCAGCGGCCGGGACAGGGGAACGTGGGCCAACGTCCTGACTTTC.

V and J are TRBV25-1 and TRBJ2-1; 7 nucleotides agree with TRBD2. This CDR3 is 13 amino acids long. After removal of 3 bases from V and 8 bases from J, the junction contained 4 bases not matched to a gene. Germline V CDR1 and CDR2: MGHDK, SYGVNS. The DNA of the CDR3 is TGTGCCAGCAGTGACGGCGGGAGCGATGAGCAGTTCTTC. Translating it yields CASSDGGSDEQFF. The whole variable domain, remainder taken from reference TRBV25-1 and TRBJ2-1, is EADIYQTPRYLVIGTGKKITLECSQTMGHDKMYWYQQDPGMELHLIHYSYGVNSTEKGDLSSESTVSRIRTEHFPLTLESARPSHTSQYLCASSDGGSDEQFFGPGTRLTVL.

This clone was seen once. This CDR3 is CASSAGLAGGNEQFF. Written as DNA, the CDR3 is TGTGCCAGCAGCGCGGGGCTAGCGGGGGGTAATGAGCAGTTCTTC. The gene calls are TRBV6-5 and TRBJ2-1, with TRBD2 matching over 11 bases. Germline lookup yields CDR1 MNHEY and CDR2 SVGAGI. This CDR3 is built from 15 residues. The V gene end was trimmed by 6 bases and the J gene end by 7 bases; junction bases not matched to a gene: 8.

Note on this clone: Other DNA sequences in the sample encode the same CDR3. The chain recombines TRBV9 with TRBJ2-7; 7 bases are shared with TRBD1. J was trimmed by 1 base and V by 2 bases; bases with no gene match: 3. CDR1 and CDR2 (germline): SGDLS, YYNGEE. The CDR3 covers 14 residues. The CDR3 protein is CASSVTGASYEQYF. CDR3 nucleotide sequence: TGTGCCAGCAGCGTCACAGGGGCATCCTACGAGCAGTACTTC.

The chain uses TRBV29-1 and TRBJ1-2; possible D gene TRBD1, 5 bases. Germline CDR1 SQVTM, CDR2 ANQGSEA. V shed 4 bases and J shed 2 bases, with 11 bases lying between them. The CDR3 extends over 13 amino acids. This CDR3 is CSVGQLPNYGYTF. In DNA, the CDR3 is TGCAGCGTTGGACAGCTCCCCAACTATGGCTACACCTTC. Looking up the rest from reference TRBV29-1 and TRBJ1-2 gives the full variable domain: SAVISQKPSRDICQRGTSLTIQCQVDSQVTMMFWYRQQPGQSLTLIATANQGSEATYESGFVIDKFPISRPNLTFSTLTVSNMSPEDSSIYLCSVGQLPNYGYTFGSGTRLTVV.

The CDR3: CATSTLKDRGRTNEKLFF. CDR3 coding DNA: TGTGCCACCAGCACTCTGAAGGACAGGGGGCGAACTAATGAAAAACTGTTTTTT. V is TRBV15 and J is TRBJ1-4; 11 bases are shared with TRBD1. Germline CDR1 and CDR2: LNHNV and YYDKDF (reference sequence). This CDR3 region has 18 residues. Trimming at V came to 4 bases and at J to 1 base, leaving 8 bases not matched to a gene.

The chain couples TRBV3-1 (or the pseudogene TRBV3-2) to TRBJ2-5, with 10 bases aligning to TRBD1. V shed 4 bases, J shed 4 bases, and the junction held 6 bases outside the gene matches. The germline V gene has CDR1 LGHDT and CDR2 YNNKEL (reference sequence). The CDR3 is 15 residues long. The CDR3: CASSLRTGGRETQYF. DNA of the CDR3: TGTGCCAGCAGCCTTCGGACAGGGGGAAGAGAGACCCAGTACTTC.

The V and J genes are TRBV6-2 or TRBV6-3 and TRBJ2-3; no clear D gene. The CDR3 sequence is 13 residues long. V lost 6 bases and J lost 3, with 10 bases in between. Germline V lookup: CDR1 MNHEY, CDR2 SVGEGT. CDR3 in amino acids: CASSQSPTDTQYF. DNA for the CDR3: TGTGCCAGCAGCCAAAGCCCAACAGATACGCAGTATTTT.

DNA of the CDR3: TGTGCCAGCTCGGGGGGACCGGGCAATGAGCAGTTCTTC. Its translation: CASSGGPGNEQFF. This chain connects TRBV18 to TRBJ2-1; D is perhaps TRBD2 (6 bases). This CDR3 has 13 amino acids. CDR1 is KGHSH and CDR2 is LQKENI in the germline V gene. The germline V and J ends were trimmed by 6 bases and 6 bases, with 12 bases remaining between them.

This clone appeared a single time. The chain carries TRBV28 and TRBJ1-5; 7 bases map to TRBD1. Unmatched junction bases numbered 13, after V lost 7 bases and J lost 4 bases. Looked up from germline, CDR1 is MDHEN and CDR2 is SYDVKM. The length of the CDR3 is 16 residues. Here the CDR3 reads CASTPGDRDLNQPQHF. Written as DNA, the CDR3 is TGTGCCAGCACCCCGGGCGACAGGGACCTTAATCAGCCCCAGCATTTT.

The chain has TRBV5-1 and TRBJ2-1, with TRBD1 matching 8 bases. With 1 base clipped from V and 3 bases from J, the junction kept 3 bases outside the gene matches. Germline V gene lookup returns CDR1 SGHRS and CDR2 YFSETQ. The CDR3 covers 15 residues. The CDR3 region has the DNA TGCGCCAGCAGCTTGAGACAGGGGATCTACAATGAGCAGTTCTTC. Its protein product is CASSLRQGIYNEQFF.

The chain combines TRBV9 with TRBJ1-3; possibly TRBD1 for D (5 bases). V dropped 0 bases and J dropped 1 base, with 11 bases sitting between them. This CDR3 has 16 amino acids. Germline V gives CDR1 SGDLS, CDR2 YYNGEE. Written as DNA, the CDR3 is TGTGCCAGCAGCGTAGCCCAGGGAGGGTCTGGAAACACCATATATTTT. Translation: CASSVAQGGSGNTIYF.

The CDR3 sequence: CSAGQGVGNTEAFF. The CDR3 DNA follows: TGCAGCGCAGGACAGGGGGTAGGGAACACTGAAGCTTTCTTT. The chain is built from TRBV29-1 and TRBJ1-1, with 10 bases identical to TRBD1. Trimming cost V 7 bases and J 1 base; bases outside gene matches: 6. The CDR3 is 14 amino acids. Germline values: CDR1 SQVTM, CDR2 ANQGSEA.

The V call is TRBV19, the J call TRBJ2-5, with 8 bases that match TRBD2. Losses at the gene ends were 5 bases for V and 0 bases for J; bases not matched to a gene: 2. The germline V gene has CDR1 LNHDA and CDR2 SQIVND (reference sequence). The CDR3 has 14 residues. The CDR3 region has the DNA TGTGCCAGTAGTTCTAGCGGGCACCAAGAGACCCAGTACTTC. Its protein is CASSSSGHQETQYF.

The chain couples TRBV4-2 to TRBJ2-2, with D uncertain. The CDR3 sequence is 15 residues long. Germline loops: CDR1 LGHNA, CDR2 YNFKEQ. The V and J ends lost 0 bases and 7 bases respectively, with 12 bases between them. The DNA for the CDR3 is TGTGCCAGCAGCCAAGATCTCTACCTCGGCGGGGAGCTGTTTTTT. It specifies CASSQDLYLGGELFF.

The chain employs TRBV25-1 and TRBJ1-6, with a tentative D call TRBD1 (6 bases). The germline V gene encodes CDR1 MGHDK and CDR2 SYGVNS. Trimming removed 6 bases from V and 5 bases from J, with 11 bases in between. The CDR3 has 14 amino acids. This CDR3 reads CASSRGINNSPLHF. The CDR3 DNA reads TGTGCCAGCAGCAGGGGTATTAATAATTCACCCCTCCACTTT.

This sequence joins TRBV7-3 and TRBJ2-7; D is perhaps TRBD1 (6 bases). Trimming shortened V by 4 bases and J by 4 bases, and 8 bases separated the two germline ends. This CDR3 comprises 12 residues. Germline-derived CDR1 and CDR2 are SGHTA and FQGTGA. For the CDR3, the DNA is TGTGCCAGCAGCTCCGGACAGTACGAGCAGTACTTC. The encoded protein is CASSSGQYEQYF.

This chain connects TRBV12-3 or TRBV12-4 to TRBJ2-1, with D possibly TRBD2 on 5 matching bases. CDR3 length: 13 residues. The V gene lost 8 bases and the J gene lost 0 bases, with 8 bases spanning the gap. As DNA, the CDR3 is TGTGCCAGCCAAGGAGGCTCCTACAATGAGCAGTTCTTC. Protein product: CASQGGSYNEQFF.

V is TRBV19 and J is TRBJ2-7, with 7 bases aligning to TRBD2. Germline CDR1 LNHDA, CDR2 SQIVND (reference sequence). With V trimmed by 7 bases and J by 4 bases, 1 base remained unmatched. This CDR3 is 11 amino acids long. The CDR3 region has the DNA TGTGCCAGTAAGCGGGGATACGAGCAGTACTTC. Encoded protein: CASKRGYEQYF.

The chain joins TRBV5-1 to TRBJ2-5; D might be TRBD1 (5 bases). Germline assignment: CDR1 SGHRS and CDR2 YFSETQ. This CDR3 spans 14 amino acids. The germline V and J ends were trimmed by 2 bases and 1 base, with 9 bases remaining between them. The CDR3 coding sequence is TGCGCCAGCAGCTTCCAGGGCGGCCAAGAGACCCAGTACTTC. Translated, it gives CASSFQGGQETQYF.

The chain employs TRBV7-3 and TRBJ1-1, with unresolved D. The CDR3 has 14 amino acids. V lost 4 bases, J lost 1 base, and 10 bases lay in between. The V gene's germline CDR1 is SGHTA and CDR2 FQGTGA. The CDR3 bases are TGTGCCAGCAGCTCGGGGAACCAGAACACTGAAGCTTTCTTT. Protein: CASSSGNQNTEAFF.

This clone appeared once. The V gene is TRBV9, the J gene TRBJ1-4, with TRBD1 matching over 9 bases. V trimming: 4 bases; J trimming: 5 bases; junction bases outside the gene matches: 3. Germline assignment: CDR1 SGDLS and CDR2 YYNGEE. The CDR3 length is 14 residues. CDR3 in DNA: TGTGCCAGCAGCCTTGGGACAGGGAATGAAAAACTGTTTTTT. Translating it yields CASSLGTGNEKLFF.

This sequence joins TRBV24-1 and TRBJ2-2; D perhaps matches TRBD1 (6 bases). V was clipped by 5 bases and J by 5 bases, with 14 bases between them. CDR3 length: 15 residues. Germline V CDR1 and CDR2: KGHDR, SFDVKD. The CDR3 DNA reads as TGTGCCACCAGTGTGTCAGGGGAATTTACCGGGGAGCTGTTTTTT. Its translation is CATSVSGEFTGELFF.

The gene calls are TRBV28 and TRBJ2-7; D remains unclear. Trimming stripped 5 bases from V and 5 bases from J, with 10 bases between. This CDR3 has 12 amino acids. Germline V gene sequence: CDR1 MDHEN, CDR2 SYDVKM. This chain's CDR3 is CASSPRTDEQYF. The CDR3 nucleotides are TGTGCCAGCAGTCCCAGAACAGACGAGCAGTACTTC.